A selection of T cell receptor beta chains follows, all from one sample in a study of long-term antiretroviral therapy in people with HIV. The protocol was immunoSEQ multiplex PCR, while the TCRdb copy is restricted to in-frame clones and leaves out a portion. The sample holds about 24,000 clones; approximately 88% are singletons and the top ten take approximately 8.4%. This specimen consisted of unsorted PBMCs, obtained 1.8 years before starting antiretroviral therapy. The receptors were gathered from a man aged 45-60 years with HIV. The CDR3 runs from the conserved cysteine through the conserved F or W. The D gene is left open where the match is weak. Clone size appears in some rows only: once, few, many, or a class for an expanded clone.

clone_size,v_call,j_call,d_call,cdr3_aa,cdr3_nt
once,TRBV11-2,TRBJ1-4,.,CASSLGEKLFF,TGTGCCAGCAGCTTAGGTGAAAAACTGTTTTTT
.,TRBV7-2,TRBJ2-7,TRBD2,CASSPVRTSGAIYEQYF,TGTGCCAGCAGCCCGGTACGGACTAGCGGGGCCATCTACGAGCAGTACTTC
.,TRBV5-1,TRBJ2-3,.,CASSLEQGVGTDTQYF,TGCGCCAGCAGCTTGGAACAGGGTGTCGGCACAGATACGCAGTATTTT
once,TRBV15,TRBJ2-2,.,CATSRDGRQTSNTGELFF,TGTGCCACCAGCAGAGATGGGAGACAAACTTCTAACACCGGGGAGCTGTTTTTT
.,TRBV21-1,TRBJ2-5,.,CARIGETQYF,TGTGCCAGGATCGGTGAGACCCAGTACTTC
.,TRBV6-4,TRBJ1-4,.,CASSEFPSEKLFF,TGTGCCAGCAGTGAATTTCCGTCCGAAAAACTGTTTTTT
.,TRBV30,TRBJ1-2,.,CAWRRSGIYYGYTF,TGTGCCTGGAGACGCTCCGGGATCTACTATGGCTACACCTTC
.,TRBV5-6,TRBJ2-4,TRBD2,CASSRREGKNIQYF,TGTGCCAGCAGCCGGCGGGAGGGGAAAAACATTCAGTACTTC
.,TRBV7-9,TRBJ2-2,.,CASRPITMFPGELFF,TGTGCCAGCAGGCCCATTACTATGTTCCCCGGGGAGCTGTTTTTT
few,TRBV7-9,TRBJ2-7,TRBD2,CASSLGAGAGYEQYF,TGTGCCAGCAGCTTGGGAGCGGGGGCGGGCTACGAGCAGTACTTC
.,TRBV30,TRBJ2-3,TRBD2,CASTGTSGTDTQYF,TGTGCCTCGACCGGGACTAGCGGCACAGATACGCAGTATTTT
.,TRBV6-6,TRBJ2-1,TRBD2,CASRKLAGVGEQFF,TGTGCCAGCAGAAAGCTAGCGGGAGTGGGTGAGCAGTTCTTC
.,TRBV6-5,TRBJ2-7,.,CASSYTRGYEQYF,TGTGCCAGCAGTTACACAAGAGGGTACGAGCAGTACTTC
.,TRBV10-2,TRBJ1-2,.,CASSDPDKSGYTF,TGCGCCAGCAGTGATCCGGATAAATCTGGCTACACCTTC
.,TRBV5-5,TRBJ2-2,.,CASSLEAGFGELFF,TGTGCCAGCAGCTTGGAAGCCGGGTTCGGGGAGCTGTTTTTT
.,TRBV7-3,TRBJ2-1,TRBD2,CASSTRPGLASNEQFF,TGTGCCAGCAGCACGCGCCCCGGACTAGCTTCCAATGAGCAGTTCTTC
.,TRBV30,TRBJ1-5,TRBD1,CAWSVLGGQGYQPQHF,TGTGCCTGGAGTGTACTAGGGGGACAGGGGTATCAGCCCCAGCATTTT
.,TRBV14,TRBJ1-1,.,CASSQERWATEAFF,TGTGCCAGCAGCCAAGAGAGGTGGGCTACTGAAGCTTTCTTT
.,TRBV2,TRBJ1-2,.,CASSLGTSIF,TGTGCCAGCAGCCTCGGTACATCGATCTTC
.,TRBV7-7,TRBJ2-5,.,CASSSMVGRETQYF,TGTGCTAGCAGCTCTATGGTCGGCCGAGAGACCCAGTACTTC
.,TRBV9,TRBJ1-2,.,CASSVAQGNRGYTF,TGTGCCAGCAGCGTAGCGCAGGGAAATCGTGGCTACACCTTC
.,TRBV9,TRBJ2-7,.,CASSDGAYEQYF,TGTGCCAGCAGCGACGGGGCCTACGAGCAGTACTTC
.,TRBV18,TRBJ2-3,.,CASSPRRRGAQYF,TGTGCCAGCTCACCACGGCGCAGGGGTGCGCAGTATTTT
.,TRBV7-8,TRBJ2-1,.,CASRFDRWGQGTSKDNEQFF,TGTGCCAGCAGATTTGACAGATGGGGTCAGGGGACGTCGAAGGACAATGAGCAGTTCTTC
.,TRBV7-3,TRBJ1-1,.,CASSRTVNTEAFF,TGTGCCAGCAGCCGGACAGTGAACACTGAAGCTTTCTTT
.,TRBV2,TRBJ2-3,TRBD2,CALGREGTDTQYF,TGTGCCCTTGGCCGGGAGGGCACAGATACGCAGTATTTT
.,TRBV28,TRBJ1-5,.,CASSLGQPQHF,TGTGCCAGCAGTTTAGGTCAGCCCCAGCATTTT
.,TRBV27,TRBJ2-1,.,CASSRSGIEQFF,TGTGCCAGCAGTCGTTCAGGGATTGAGCAGTTCTTC
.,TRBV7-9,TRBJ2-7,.,CASSLADQLEQYF,TGTGCCAGCAGCTTAGCGGACCAGCTCGAGCAGTACTTC
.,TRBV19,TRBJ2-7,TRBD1,CASSMGTGFSYEQYF,TGTGCCAGTAGTATGGGGACAGGTTTCTCCTACGAGCAGTACTTC
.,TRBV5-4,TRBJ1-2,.,CASRPNRLNGYTF,TGTGCCAGCAGACCGAACAGGTTAAATGGCTACACCTTC
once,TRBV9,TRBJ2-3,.,CASSVAGNLGDTQYF,TGTGCCAGCAGCGTAGCTGGCAATTTGGGGGATACGCAGTATTTT